These 25 T cell receptor beta chains came from one sample sequenced in a study of T-cell reconstitution after alpha-beta-depleted transplantation in children. Unique molecular identifiers were incorporated when the TCRbeta library was constructed. From the PCR reads, TCRdb called clonotypes with MiXCR, one entry per CDR3 protein. The table lists under 300,000 distinct CDR3 sequences, around a tenth of them singletons. The sample here was peripheral blood, taken 180 days after TCRalphabeta/CD19-depleted stem cell transplant. Source of these receptors: a male patient between 2 and 10 years old who had a stem cell transplant for chronic granulomatous disease, so the T cells may come from the graft donor.

To note about this clonotype: A single base separates this from a much larger clone, so it may be a read error. Here the CDR3 omits its conserved ending phenylalanine or tryptophan, so a read error is the likely source. This rearrangement joins TRBV28 to TRBJ2-7; perhaps TRBD1 as D (6 bases). CDR3 size: 14 residues. From germline, CDR1 is MDHEN and CDR2 SYDVKM. Trimming removed 7 bases at V and 2 bases at J, with 15 bases between. CDR3 nucleotides: TGTGCCAGCACCCGACAGGACCTTCCCTACGAGCAGTACTTG. Translated, it gives CASTRQDLPYEQYL.

As regards this clonotype: A single base separates this from a much larger clone, so it may be a read error. This sequence joins TRBV11-2 and TRBJ2-7; TRBD2 matches 9 bases. The germline V gene has CDR1 SGHAT and CDR2 FQNNGV. The CDR3 totals 15 residues. The CDR3 sequence is CASSLDSGGSYELYF. CDR3 nucleotide sequence: TGTGCCAGCAGCTTAGATAGCGGGGGTTCCTACGAGCTGTACTTC.

In this sample, this clonotype turned up many times. The chain carries TRBV10-2 and TRBJ2-5; D gene unclear. The CDR3 sequence is 13 residues long. Per the germline V gene, CDR1 is WSHSY and CDR2 is SAAADI. Trimming took 6 bases from V and 5 from J, leaving 13 bases between them. The CDR3 is CASRAGPTETQYF. In nucleotides, the CDR3 is TGCGCCAGCAGGGCCGGGCCCACGGAGACCCAGTACTTC.

This clonotype was seen at least ten times. The chain has TRBV5-1 and TRBJ1-2, with D uncertain. Germline-derived CDR1 and CDR2 are SGHRS and YFSETQ. Trimming shortened V by 4 bases and J by 2 bases, and 12 bases separated the two germline ends. This CDR3 is 14 amino acids long. The CDR3 sequence: CASSRFRANYGYTF. CDR3 coding DNA: TGCGCCAGCAGCCGTTTCCGGGCCAACTATGGCTACACCTTC.

This clonotype was counted ten times or more. The V gene is TRBV7-9, the J gene TRBJ2-7; 7 bases align to TRBD1. CDR1 is SEHNR and CDR2 is FQNEAQ in the germline V gene (reference sequence). V was pared by 5 bases and J by 3 bases, with 10 bases of the junction left unmatched. The CDR3 is made up of 15 amino acids. The DNA for the CDR3 is TGTGCCAGCAGCCTTCCCAGGACAGGAGACTACGAGCAGTACTTC. Its protein is CASSLPRTGDYEQYF.

For this clonotype: A much larger clonotype is one base distant, so this may be a read error. The V call is TRBV7-8, the J call TRBJ2-1, with TRBD2 identical over 9 bases. V dropped 1 base and J dropped 7; count of bases not matched to a gene: 14. Per the germline V gene, CDR1 is SGHVS and CDR2 is FQNEAQ. The CDR3 has 18 residues. The CDR3 spells CASSLVDSSGSEGNEQFF. The DNA for the CDR3 is TGTGCCAGCAGCTTAGTGGATAGTAGCGGGAGTGAGGGAAATGAGCAGTTCTTC.

This clonotype has ten or more counts. The J gene is TRBJ2-7, the V gene TRBV12-3 or TRBV12-4; D is possibly TRBD1 (5 bases). This CDR3 comprises 13 residues. V was cut by 5 bases and J by 2 bases, with 10 bases left in between. The CDR3 loop is CASSPTEAYEQYF. The CDR3 region has the DNA TGTGCCAGCAGTCCGACAGAGGCCTACGAGCAGTACTTC.

This clonotype has ten or more counts. V and J are TRBV11-2 and TRBJ2-5; D possibly matches TRBD1 or TRBD2 (6 bases each). The germline V gene has CDR1 SGHAT and CDR2 FQNNGV. Trimming pared 6 bases from V and 5 bases from J, leaving 16 bases between. This CDR3 is built from 14 residues. Written as DNA, the CDR3 is TGTGCCAGCAGGCCCTCGGGGGCCGGGGAGACCCAGTACTTC. Residues: CASRPSGAGETQYF. Complete variable domain (other parts from reference TRBV11-2 and TRBJ2-5): EAGVAQSPRYKIIEKRQSVAFWCNPISGHATLYWYQQILGQGPKLLIQFQNNGVVDDSQLPKDRFSAERLKGVDSTLKIQPAKLEDSAVYLCASRPSGAGETQYFGPGTRLLVL.

CDR3 sequence (DNA): TGTGCCTGGAGCGGACTGTTAAATTCACCCCTCCACTTT. Encoded protein: CAWSGLLNSPLHF. This sequence joins TRBV30 and TRBJ1-6; the D is unclear. The CDR3 is made up of 13 amino acids. The germline V and J ends were trimmed by 3 bases and 7 bases, with 10 bases remaining between them. Germline V gives CDR1 GTSNPN, CDR2 SVGIG (reference sequence).

This clonotype was seen ten or more times. At one end, the junction sequence differs from germline, possibly due to a read error. The V call is TRBV12-3 or TRBV12-4, the J call TRBJ1-4; maybe TRBD1 (5 bases). The CDR3 has 11 amino acids. The CDR3 region is CASSSTGLHAF. The CDR3 DNA reads as TGTGCCAGCAGTTCTACGGGACTTCATGCATTT.

As regards this clonotype: This may arise from a read error, as a much more abundant clone is one base away. The gene calls are TRBV3-1 and TRBJ2-7; 7 bases fit TRBD2. The CDR3 covers 15 residues. Germline V gene lookup returns CDR1 LGHDT and CDR2 YNNKEL (reference sequence). This CDR3 reads CACSQDSGAPYEQYF. The CDR3 DNA is TGTGCCTGCAGCCAAGACAGCGGGGCACCCTACGAGCAGTACTTC.

In its sample, this clonotype was seen a few times. The rearrangement uses TRBV14 and TRBJ1-5; weak D call: TRBD1 (5 bases). The length of the CDR3 is 13 residues. V lost 4 bases and J lost 5, with 9 bases in between. Germline lookup yields CDR1 SGHDN and CDR2 FVKESK. Here the CDR3 DNA reads TGTGCCAGCAGCCTCGGGACCCATCAGCCCCAGCATTTT. Its translation is CASSLGTHQPQHF.

The table lists this clonotype with many counts. The chain combines TRBV20-1 with TRBJ2-7, with a possible D match to TRBD1 (6 bases). V was cut by 6 bases and J by 10 bases, with 19 bases left in between. This CDR3 is built from 12 residues. Germline V gene sequence: CDR1 DFQATT, CDR2 SNEGSKA (reference sequence). CDR3 in amino acids: CSAGATTFGQYF. The CDR3 nucleotides are TGCAGTGCGGGGGCGACAACTTTCGGTCAGTACTTC.

This clonotype appeared many times. The chain links TRBV5-1 to TRBJ2-3; no firm D call. The CDR3 runs 13 residues. Germline V gives CDR1 SGHRS, CDR2 YFSETQ. Trimming took off 4 bases at V and 4 bases at J, with 10 bases between the two ends. Written as DNA, the CDR3 is TGCGCCAGCAGCCCGGCTGGGGCAGATACGCAGTATTTT. As protein: CASSPAGADTQYF.

The table lists this clonotype with a few counts. This sequence joins TRBV14 and TRBJ2-1, with D perhaps given as TRBD1 or TRBD2 (5 bases each). Germline CDR1 SGHDN, CDR2 FVKESK. Trimming pared 2 bases from V and 4 bases from J, leaving 9 bases between. The CDR3 spans 14 residues. The CDR3 region is CASSQWGNYNEQFF. The CDR3 nucleotides read TGTGCCAGCAGCCAATGGGGGAATTACAATGAGCAGTTCTTC. The variable domain in full, completed from reference TRBV14 and TRBJ2-1, reads EAGVTQFPSHSVIEKGQTVTLRCDPISGHDNLYWYRRVMGKEIKFLLHFVKESKQDESGMPNNRFLAERTGGTYSTLKVQPAELEDSGVYFCASSQWGNYNEQFFGPGTRLTVL.

In the case of this clonotype: This could be a read error, since a much larger clone is one nucleotide away. The genes are TRBV6-1 and TRBJ1-5; D gene uncertain. Germline V gene lookup returns CDR1 MNHNS and CDR2 SASEGT. CDR3 length equals 16 residues. As DNA, the CDR3 is TGTGCCGGCAGTGAATTCGGGCAGGACGCCAATCAGCCCCAGCATTTT. The encoded protein is CAGSEFGQDANQPQHF.

Ten or more counts support this clonotype. The chain is built from TRBV5-1 and TRBJ2-1; 8 positions match TRBD2. Trimming cost V 4 bases and J 2 bases; bases outside gene matches: 5. The CDR3 spans 15 residues. The germline gives CDR1 SGHRS, CDR2 YFSETQ. This CDR3 is CASSPLADAYNEQFF. As DNA, the CDR3 is TGCGCCAGCAGCCCACTAGCGGATGCCTACAATGAGCAGTTCTTC.

The chain combines TRBV19 with TRBJ2-1; D not certain. This CDR3 is built from 13 residues. Germline V gene data show CDR1 as LNHDA and CDR2 as SQIVND (reference sequence). V was cut by 1 base and J by 8 bases, with 9 bases left in between. CDR3 in amino acids: CASSIVEADEQFF. The CDR3 nucleotides read TGTGCCAGTAGTATAGTTGAGGCGGATGAGCAGTTCTTC.

With respect to this clonotype: This sequence may be a read error, since a much larger clone differs from it by one base. The chain employs TRBV7-9 and TRBJ2-5; the D is unclear. From germline, CDR1 is SEHNR and CDR2 FQNEAQ (reference sequence). The CDR3 has 13 residues. The CDR3 DNA follows: TGTGCCAACAGCTTAGAAAGTAGCGAGACCCAGTACTTC. Residues: CANSLESSETQYF.

This clonotype was counted ten times or more. J is TRBJ2-2 and V is TRBV29-1, with 8 bases aligning to TRBD2. The V and J ends lost 4 bases and 2 bases, in that order; junction bases with no gene match: 6. The CDR3 extends over 15 amino acids. CDR1 is SQVTM, CDR2 ANQGSEA, per germline. DNA of the CDR3: TGCAGCGTTGGTGGGCGGGGGGTCAACACCGGGGAGCTGTTTTTT. Its translation: CSVGGRGVNTGELFF.

This clonotype was recorded a few times. This sequence joins TRBV25-1 and TRBJ2-1, with 7 nucleotides matching TRBD1. The CDR3 is made up of 15 amino acids. The ends lost 2 bases at V and 5 bases at J; junction bases unmatched: 6. CDR1 is MGHDK and CDR2 is SYGVNS in the germline V gene. The CDR3 nucleotides read TGTGCCAGCAGTGAAACGAGGGGGCTGGACAATGAGCAGTTCTTC. This sequence encodes CASSETRGLDNEQFF.

There are many counts of this clonotype. J is TRBJ1-1 and V is TRBV29-1, with D possibly matching TRBD1 (5 bases). CDR1 SQVTM and CDR2 ANQGSEA come from the germline V gene. Between the trimmed V and J ends, which lost 2 bases and 2 bases, there was a span of 9 bases. The CDR3 runs 13 residues. CDR3: CSVEPGKNTEAFF. The CDR3 DNA follows: TGCAGCGTTGAACCAGGGAAAAACACTGAAGCTTTCTTT.

The chain couples TRBV5-1 to TRBJ2-3; 10 bases are shared with TRBD2. Germline V CDR1 and CDR2: SGHRS, YFSETQ. This CDR3 has 16 amino acids. V dropped 3 bases and J dropped 2; count of bases not matched to a gene: 6. The CDR3 nucleotides read TGCGCCAGCAGCTGGACGACTAGCGGGCTCACAGATACGCAGTATTTT. Protein product: CASSWTTSGLTDTQYF.

This clonotype was counted at least ten times. The chain carries TRBV7-6 and TRBJ2-7, with D tentatively TRBD1 (6 bases). The CDR3 covers 13 residues. V was clipped by 5 bases and J by 6 bases, with 14 bases between them. Germline CDR1 and CDR2: SGHVS and FNYEAQ. CDR3 DNA: TGTGCCAGCAGCGTCACAGGGAACGCCGAGCAGTACTTC. This encodes CASSVTGNAEQYF.

V gene TRBV5-4 combines with J gene TRBJ2-7; the match to TRBD2 covers 9 bases. Germline CDR1 and CDR2: SGHNT and YYREEE (reference sequence). V gave up 1 base and J gave up 4 bases; unmatched junction bases: 18. The CDR3 is 19 amino acids. The CDR3 DNA is TGTGCCAGCAGCTTGCGGACTCAAGGGGGTAGCGGGAGTTTATACGAGCAGTACTTC. It codes for CASSLRTQGGSGSLYEQYF.